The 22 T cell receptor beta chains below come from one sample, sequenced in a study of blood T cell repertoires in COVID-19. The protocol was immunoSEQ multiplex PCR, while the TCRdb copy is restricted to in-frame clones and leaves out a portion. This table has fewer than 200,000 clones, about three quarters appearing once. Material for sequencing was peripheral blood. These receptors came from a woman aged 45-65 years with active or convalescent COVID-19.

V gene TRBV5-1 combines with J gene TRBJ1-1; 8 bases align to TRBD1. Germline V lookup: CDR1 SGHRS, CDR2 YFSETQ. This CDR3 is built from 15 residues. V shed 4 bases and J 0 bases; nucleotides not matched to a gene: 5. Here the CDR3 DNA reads TGCGCCAGCAGCACCGGACAGGGAATGAACACTGAAGCTTTCTTT. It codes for CASSTGQGMNTEAFF.

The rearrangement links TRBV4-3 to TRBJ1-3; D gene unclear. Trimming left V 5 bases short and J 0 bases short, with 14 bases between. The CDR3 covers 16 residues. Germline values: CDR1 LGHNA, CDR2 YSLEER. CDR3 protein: CASSARWESSGNTIYF. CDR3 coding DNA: TGCGCCAGCAGCGCCCGGTGGGAGAGCTCTGGAAACACCATATATTTT.

CDR3 DNA sequence: TGTGCCTTACAGGGGAACACCGGGGAGCTGTTTTTT. As protein: CALQGNTGELFF. This rearrangement joins TRBV30 to TRBJ2-2; D is possibly TRBD1 (6 bases). Germline values: CDR1 GTSNPN, CDR2 SVGIG (reference sequence). V was trimmed by 7 bases and J by 1 base, leaving 7 bases between them. The CDR3 is made up of 12 amino acids. The complete variable domain, with remaining parts taken from reference TRBV30 and TRBJ2-2, reads SQTIHQWPATLVQPVGSPLSLECTVEGTSNPNLYWYRQAAGRGLQLLFYSVGIGQISSEVPQNLSASRPQDRQFILSSKKLLLSDSGFYLCALQGNTGELFFGEGSRLTVL.

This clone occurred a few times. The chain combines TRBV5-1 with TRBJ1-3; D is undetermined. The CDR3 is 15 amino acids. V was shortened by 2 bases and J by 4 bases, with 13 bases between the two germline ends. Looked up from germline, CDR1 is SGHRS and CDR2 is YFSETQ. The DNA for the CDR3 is TGCGCCAGCAGCTTCGGGTCCCCCGAGGGAAACACCATATATTTT. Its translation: CASSFGSPEGNTIYF.

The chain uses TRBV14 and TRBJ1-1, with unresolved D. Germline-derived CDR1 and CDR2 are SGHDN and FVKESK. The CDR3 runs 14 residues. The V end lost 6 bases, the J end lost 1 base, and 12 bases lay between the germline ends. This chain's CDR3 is CASSVTGRNTEAFF. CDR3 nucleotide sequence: TGTGCCAGCAGTGTTACCGGGAGGAACACTGAAGCTTTCTTT.

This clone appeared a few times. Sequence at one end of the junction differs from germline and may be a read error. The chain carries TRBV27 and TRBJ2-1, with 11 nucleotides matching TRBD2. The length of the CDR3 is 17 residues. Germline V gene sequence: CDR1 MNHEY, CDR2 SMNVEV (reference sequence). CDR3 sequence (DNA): TGTGCCAGCAGTTTTGGCCCGGGACTAGCGGAATACAGTGAGCAGTTCTTC. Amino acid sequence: CASSFGPGLAEYSEQFF.

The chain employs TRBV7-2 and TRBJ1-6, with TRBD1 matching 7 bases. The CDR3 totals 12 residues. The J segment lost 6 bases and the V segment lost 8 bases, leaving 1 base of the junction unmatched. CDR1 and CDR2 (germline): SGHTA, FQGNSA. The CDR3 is CASGTVNSPLHF. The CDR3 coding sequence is TGTGCCAGCGGGACAGTTAATTCACCCCTCCACTTT.

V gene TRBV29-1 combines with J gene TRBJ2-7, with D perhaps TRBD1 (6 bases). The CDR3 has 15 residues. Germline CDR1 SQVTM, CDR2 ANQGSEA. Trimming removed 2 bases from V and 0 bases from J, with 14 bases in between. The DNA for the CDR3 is TGCAGCGTTGAATTCGGGCAGGGGAGCTCCTACGAGCAGTACTTC. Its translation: CSVEFGQGSSYEQYF.

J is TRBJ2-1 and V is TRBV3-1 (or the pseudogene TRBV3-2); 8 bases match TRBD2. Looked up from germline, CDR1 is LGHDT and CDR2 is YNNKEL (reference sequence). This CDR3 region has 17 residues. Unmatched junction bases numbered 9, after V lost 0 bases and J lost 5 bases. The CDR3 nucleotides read TGTGCCAGCAGCCAAGATAAGGAGCGGGGGTCCCACAATGAGCAGTTCTTC. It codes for CASSQDKERGSHNEQFF.

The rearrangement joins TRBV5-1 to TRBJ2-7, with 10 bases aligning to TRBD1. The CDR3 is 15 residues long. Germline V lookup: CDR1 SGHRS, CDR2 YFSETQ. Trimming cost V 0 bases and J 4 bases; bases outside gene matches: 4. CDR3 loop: CASSLGQGAQYEQYF. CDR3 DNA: TGCGCCAGCAGCTTGGGACAGGGGGCACAGTACGAGCAGTACTTC.

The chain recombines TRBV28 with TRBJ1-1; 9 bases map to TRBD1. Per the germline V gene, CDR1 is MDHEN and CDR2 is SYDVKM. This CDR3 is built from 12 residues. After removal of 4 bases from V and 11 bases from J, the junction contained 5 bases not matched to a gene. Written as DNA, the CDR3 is TGTGCCAGCAGTTACCGGGACAGGGTGGCTTTCTTT. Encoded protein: CASSYRDRVAFF.

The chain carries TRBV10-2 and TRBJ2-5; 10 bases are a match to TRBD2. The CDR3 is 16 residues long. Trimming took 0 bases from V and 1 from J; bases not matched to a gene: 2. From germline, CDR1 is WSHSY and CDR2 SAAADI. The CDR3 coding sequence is TGCGCCAGCAGTGAGTCTACTAGCGGGGTCCAAGAGACCCAGTACTTC. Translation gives CASSESTSGVQETQYF.

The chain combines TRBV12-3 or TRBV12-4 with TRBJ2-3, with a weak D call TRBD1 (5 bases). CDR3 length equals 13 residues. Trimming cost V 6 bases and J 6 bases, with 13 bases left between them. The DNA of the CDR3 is TGTGCCAGCAGAGAACTGGGGCGGGATACGCAGTATTTT. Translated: CASRELGRDTQYF.

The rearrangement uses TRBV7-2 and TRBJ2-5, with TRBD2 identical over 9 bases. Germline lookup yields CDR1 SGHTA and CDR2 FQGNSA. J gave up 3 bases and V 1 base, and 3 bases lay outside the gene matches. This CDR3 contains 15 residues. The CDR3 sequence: CASSLGGGAEETQYF. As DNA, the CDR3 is TGTGCCAGCAGCTTAGGCGGGGGGGCAGAAGAGACCCAGTACTTC.

CDR3 in amino acids: CASSNPPGQGDEKLFF. The CDR3, as DNA: TGTGCCAGCAGTAATCCTCCGGGACAGGGGGACGAAAAACTGTTTTTT. The chain uses TRBV25-1 and TRBJ1-4; 11 bases line up with TRBD1. This CDR3 comprises 16 residues. Germline CDR1 and CDR2: MGHDK and SYGVNS. The trim removed 5 bases at V and 8 bases at J, leaving 10 bases unmatched.

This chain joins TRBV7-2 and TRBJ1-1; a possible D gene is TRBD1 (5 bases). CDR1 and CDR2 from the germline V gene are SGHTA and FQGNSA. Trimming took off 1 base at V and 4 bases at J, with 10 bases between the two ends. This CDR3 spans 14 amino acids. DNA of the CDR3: TGTGCCAGCAGCTTAGGGGGCGGGAGCACTGAAGCTTTCTTT. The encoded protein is CASSLGGGSTEAFF.

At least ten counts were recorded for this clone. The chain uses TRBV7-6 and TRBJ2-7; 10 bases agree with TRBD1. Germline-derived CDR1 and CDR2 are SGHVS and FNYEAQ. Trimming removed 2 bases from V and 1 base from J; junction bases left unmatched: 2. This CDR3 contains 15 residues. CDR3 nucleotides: TGTGCCAGCAGCTTATCGGGACAGGGGTCCTACGAGCAGTACTTC. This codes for CASSLSGQGSYEQYF.

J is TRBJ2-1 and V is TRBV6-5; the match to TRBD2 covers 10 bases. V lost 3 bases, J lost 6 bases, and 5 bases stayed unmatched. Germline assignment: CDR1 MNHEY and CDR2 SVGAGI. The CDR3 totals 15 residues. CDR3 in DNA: TGTGCCAGCAGTTATTTAGCGGGGGGTTTCAATGAGCAGTTCTTC. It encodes CASSYLAGGFNEQFF.

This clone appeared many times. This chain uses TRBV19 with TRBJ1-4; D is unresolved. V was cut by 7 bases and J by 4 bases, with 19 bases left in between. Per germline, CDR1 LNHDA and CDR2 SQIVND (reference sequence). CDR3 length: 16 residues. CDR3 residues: CASNPLEAEFNEKLFF. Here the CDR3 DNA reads TGTGCCAGTAATCCCCTCGAGGCAGAGTTTAATGAAAAACTGTTTTTT.

CDR3 sequence: CASSPPGVTEAFF. The CDR3 nucleotides are TGTGCCAGCTCACCACCAGGGGTCACTGAAGCTTTCTTT. V and J are TRBV18 and TRBJ1-1; D is perhaps TRBD1 (5 bases). CDR1 KGHSH and CDR2 LQKENI come from the germline V gene. The CDR3 runs 13 residues. Trimming left V 0 bases short and J 4 bases short, with 6 bases between. Based on the CDR3 plus reference TRBV18 and TRBJ1-1, the full variable domain is NAGVMQNPRHLVRRRGQEARLRCSPMKGHSHVYWYRQLPEEGLKFMVYLQKENIIDESGMPKERFSAEFPKEGPSILRIQQVVRGDSAAYFCASSPPGVTEAFFGQGTRLTVV.

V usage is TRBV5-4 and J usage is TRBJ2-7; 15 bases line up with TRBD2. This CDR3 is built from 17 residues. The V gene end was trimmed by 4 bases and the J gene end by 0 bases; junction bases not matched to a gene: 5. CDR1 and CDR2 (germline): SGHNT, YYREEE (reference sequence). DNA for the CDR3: TGTGCCAGCAGCCCAGGACTAGCGGGGGGGAACTCCTACGAGCAGTACTTC. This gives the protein CASSPGLAGGNSYEQYF.

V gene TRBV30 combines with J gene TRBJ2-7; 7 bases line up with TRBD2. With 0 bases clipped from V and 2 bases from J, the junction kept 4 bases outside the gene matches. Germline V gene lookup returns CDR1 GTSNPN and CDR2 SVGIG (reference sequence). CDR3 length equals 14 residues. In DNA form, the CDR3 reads TGTGCCTGGAGTGTAGGGCTAGCGGCCTACGAGCAGTACTTC. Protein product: CAWSVGLAAYEQYF.